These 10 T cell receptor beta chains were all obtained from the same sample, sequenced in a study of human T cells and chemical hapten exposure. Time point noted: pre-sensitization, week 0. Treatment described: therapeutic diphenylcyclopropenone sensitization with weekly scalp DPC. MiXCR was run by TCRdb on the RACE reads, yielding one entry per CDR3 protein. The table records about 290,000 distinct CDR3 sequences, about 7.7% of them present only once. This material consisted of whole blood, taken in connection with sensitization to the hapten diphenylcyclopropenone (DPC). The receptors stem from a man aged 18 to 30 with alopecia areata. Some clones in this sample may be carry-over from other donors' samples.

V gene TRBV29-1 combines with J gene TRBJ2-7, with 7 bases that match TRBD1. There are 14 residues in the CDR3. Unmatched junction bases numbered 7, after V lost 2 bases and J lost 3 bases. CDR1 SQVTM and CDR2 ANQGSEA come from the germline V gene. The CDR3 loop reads CSVENRDSIYEQYF. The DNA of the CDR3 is TGCAGCGTTGAAAATCGGGACAGTATCTACGAGCAGTACTTC.

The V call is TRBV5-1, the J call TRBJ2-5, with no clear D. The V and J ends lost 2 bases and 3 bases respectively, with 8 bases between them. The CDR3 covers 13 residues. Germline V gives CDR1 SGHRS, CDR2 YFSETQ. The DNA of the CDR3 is TGCGCCAGCAGCTTAATAAGCGAAGAGACCCAGTACTTC. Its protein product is CASSLISEETQYF.

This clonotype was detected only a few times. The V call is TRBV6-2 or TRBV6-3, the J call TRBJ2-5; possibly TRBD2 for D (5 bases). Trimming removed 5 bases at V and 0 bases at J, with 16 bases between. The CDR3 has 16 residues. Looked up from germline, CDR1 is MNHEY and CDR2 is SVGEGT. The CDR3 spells CASSVSEFGDQETQYF. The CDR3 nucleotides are TGTGCCAGCAGTGTCAGTGAGTTCGGGGACCAAGAGACCCAGTACTTC.

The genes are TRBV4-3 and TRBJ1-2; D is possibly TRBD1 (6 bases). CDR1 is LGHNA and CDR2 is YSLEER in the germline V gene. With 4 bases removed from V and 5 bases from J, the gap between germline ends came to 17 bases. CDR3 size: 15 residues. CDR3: CASSPRGGGGYGYTF. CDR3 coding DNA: TGCGCCAGCAGCCCCCGGGGCGGGGGCGGGTATGGCTACACCTTC.

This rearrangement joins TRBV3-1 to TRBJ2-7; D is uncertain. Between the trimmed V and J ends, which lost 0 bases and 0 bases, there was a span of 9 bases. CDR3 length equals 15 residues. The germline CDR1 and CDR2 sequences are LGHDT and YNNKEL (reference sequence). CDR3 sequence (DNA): TGTGCCAGCAGCCAAGATCGCAGGAGCTCCTACGAGCAGTACTTC. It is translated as CASSQDRRSSYEQYF.

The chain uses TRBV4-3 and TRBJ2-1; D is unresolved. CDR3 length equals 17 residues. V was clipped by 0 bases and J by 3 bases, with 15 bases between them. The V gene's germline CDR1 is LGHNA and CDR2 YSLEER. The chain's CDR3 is CASSQDHRVGFYNEQFF. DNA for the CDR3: TGCGCCAGCAGCCAAGATCATCGGGTAGGCTTCTACAATGAGCAGTTCTTC.

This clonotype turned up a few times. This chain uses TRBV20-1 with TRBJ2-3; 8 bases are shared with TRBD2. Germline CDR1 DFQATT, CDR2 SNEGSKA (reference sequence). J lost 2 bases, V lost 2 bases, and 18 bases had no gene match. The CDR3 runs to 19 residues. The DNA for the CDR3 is TGCAGTGCTAGAACCGGGGGGGCCAGAAGACTTGGGGACACAGATACGCAGTATTTT. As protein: CSARTGGARRLGDTDTQYF.

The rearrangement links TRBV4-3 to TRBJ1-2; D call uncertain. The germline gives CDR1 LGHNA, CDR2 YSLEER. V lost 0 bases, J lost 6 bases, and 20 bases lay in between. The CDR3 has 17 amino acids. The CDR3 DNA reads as TGCGCCAGCAGCCAAGAGTTATTATATATATCGGTTGATGGCTACACCTTC. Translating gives CASSQELLYISVDGYTF.

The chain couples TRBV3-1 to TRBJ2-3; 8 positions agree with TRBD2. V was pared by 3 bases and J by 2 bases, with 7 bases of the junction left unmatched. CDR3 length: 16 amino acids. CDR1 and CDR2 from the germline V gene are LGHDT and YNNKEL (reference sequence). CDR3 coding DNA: TGTGCCAGCAGCCAGGACACGGGGGGGTCCACAGATACGCAGTATTTT. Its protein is CASSQDTGGSTDTQYF.

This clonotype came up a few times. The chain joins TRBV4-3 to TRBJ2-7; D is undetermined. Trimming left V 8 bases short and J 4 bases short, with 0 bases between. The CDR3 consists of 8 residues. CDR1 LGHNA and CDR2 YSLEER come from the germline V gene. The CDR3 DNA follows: TGCGCCAGCTACGAGCAGTACGTC. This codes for CASYEQYV.